The next 4 T cell receptor beta chains were all read from a single sample in a study of blood T cell repertoires in COVID-19. TCRdb keeps only in-frame clones here, not all; method: immunoSEQ multiplex PCR. This sample yields some 150,000 clones, of which over 75% are seen a single time; about 15% belongs to the top ten. Source material: peripheral blood. All receptors derive from a woman between 35 and 50 years old with acute or convalescent COVID-19.

V is TRBV7-8 and J is TRBJ2-1; maybe TRBD2 (5 bases). Trimming shortened V by 3 bases and J by 6 bases, and 9 bases separated the two germline ends. Germline V gives CDR1 SGHVS, CDR2 FQNEAQ. The CDR3 is 13 amino acids. CDR3 amino acids: CASSFLAGNEQFF. The CDR3 DNA sequence: TGTGCCAGCAGCTTCCTGGCGGGCAATGAGCAGTTCTTC.

Here the CDR3 reads CASSFLRTGSQETQYF. DNA for the CDR3: TGTGCCAGCAGTTTTTTGAGGACGGGGTCCCAAGAGACCCAGTACTTC. The rearrangement links TRBV27 to TRBJ2-5, with D possibly matching TRBD2 (5 bases). Germline V CDR1 and CDR2: MNHEY, SMNVEV (reference sequence). V lost 3 bases, J lost 1 base, and 15 bases lay in between. This CDR3 has 16 amino acids.

V usage is TRBV4-2 and J usage is TRBJ2-5, with 11 bases that match TRBD2. CDR1 and CDR2 from the germline V gene are LGHNA and YNFKEQ. The CDR3 covers 18 residues. The J segment lost 3 bases and the V segment lost 0 bases, leaving 9 bases of the junction unmatched. DNA for the CDR3: TGTGCCAGCAGCCAAGAACTAGCGGGAGCGGTTGTTGAAGAGACCCAGTACTTC. Translating gives CASSQELAGAVVEETQYF.

The chain combines TRBV5-4 with TRBJ2-3, with TRBD1 as a possible D gene (5 bases). The CDR3 runs 15 residues. V lost 0 bases, J lost 0 bases, and 8 bases lay in between. From germline, CDR1 is SGHNT and CDR2 YYREEE (reference sequence). CDR3 residues: CASSLVDSSTDTQYF. The DNA for the CDR3 is TGTGCCAGCAGCTTGGTCGACAGTAGCACAGATACGCAGTATTTT.